Sequencing of this T cell receptor beta chain was carried out in a study of identical twins. This clonotype was detected ten times or more. TCRdb processed the 5' RACE reads anew with MiXCR; each CDR3 protein has one entry. The table records a few hundred thousand distinct CDR3 sequences, 9% to 10% of them present only once. CDR1 is SQVTM and CDR2 is ANQGSEA in the germline V gene. V was pared by 4 bases and J by 0 bases, with 13 bases between. The CDR3 consists of 14 residues. These same data were also listed under a study on yellow fever vaccine responses in identical twins. From that second work: Twins' vaccine T cell response reportedly seemed partly convergent, partly personalized.

Sequencing was performed on PBMCs. The clonotype originates from a woman aged 18-29 years in good health. The chain uses TRBV29-1 and TRBJ2-7; D call uncertain. This CDR3 reads CSVGPGTSSYEQYF. CDR3 nucleotide sequence: TGCAGCGTTGGGCCAGGCACGAGCTCCTACGAGCAGTACTTC.